This T cell receptor (beta chain) was captured by sequencing in a study of shared clonotypes between healthy human individuals (dated by TCRdb to 2020 to 2022). The study in broad terms: A few men and two women, aged 18 to 49 years, made up the cohort. Per donor, three plates each were used for CD4 naive and CD4 memory, two for CD8 naive, and one for CD8 memory. To estimate repertoire size and how much clonotype sharing occurs between individuals, the study deeply sequenced the blood TCR repertoires of about 5 healthy adults. To increase sequencing depth and limit assay-specific biases, TCR repertoire library preparation and sequencing were carried out by different laboratories using diverse techniques. Between about 0.94 and 8.9 billion PBMCs per donor were obtained by leukapheresis. General conclusions and limits of the study: Rarefaction of sorted-subset datasets indicated incomplete sequencing despite the large sequencing depth. Larger estimated clonotype richness was generally found for naive subsets than for memory subsets. When a handful of donors were compared, the shared fraction of clonotypes was 5% to 6.5% for naive CD4, over 3% for naive CD8, more than 2% for memory CD4, and 0.35% to 0.5% for memory CD8. Only blood was sampled, and tissue TCR repertoires likely differ from those in blood. Based on pairwise subsampling, the degree of clonotype sharing among donors was expected to be affected by sequencing depth. The small number of donors limited the genetic and exposure-history diversity represented. Higher generation probabilities were observed for clonotypes shared by all four sorted-subset donors than for non-shared clonotypes.

Using the deep immunoSEQ assay, multiplex PCR amplified TCR CDR3 regions from genomic DNA. Extracted genomic DNA from each cell subset was distributed evenly across all wells of several immunoSEQ 96-well plates, and each plate was treated as a replicate. For sorted subsets, roughly 200 ng of genomic DNA, equivalent to 25,000 to 30,000 T cell genomes, went into each replicate PCR. Purified libraries were measured with a Qubit 3.0 fluorometer, size-checked on a Bioanalyzer 2100, and measured again with the KAPA Library Quantification kit. Each immunoSEQ 96-well plate was sequenced on its own single-read 150-cycle Illumina NextSeq 550 flow cell. Per the source publication's procedure: The immunoSEQ output contained only junctional sequences without quality scores, so filtering could not match that applied to full-length reads. Sequences were annotated with PyIR, a Python wrapper for IgBLAST v1.9, and V/J genes and CDR3 were assigned using IMGT germline references. Reads with weak V/J assignments (E-value above 1e-6), missing CDR3, stop codons, out-of-frame junctions, or ambiguous translated residues were removed. V3J clonotypes were defined as sequences sharing the same inferred V gene, J gene, and CDR3 amino acid sequence. Percentage overlap between repertoires was calculated by dividing the number of shared unique clonotypes by the size of the smaller repertoire. RTK rarefaction, the Chao1 estimator, and Recon v2.1 estimates of unobserved clonotypes were used to assess repertoire richness. Generation probabilities were computed with OLGA for all TCRbeta clonotypes obtained by the gDNA method from a few donors. TCRdb provides this immuneACCESS table in a form limited to in-frame rearrangements. Some clones are lacking; in checked studies, under half of them reflect an unresolved V gene, and why the rest are absent is not known. D and trimming come from the DNA, and the V and J calls and clone size come from that table. Recorded for this sample are a few hundred thousand clones; 95% to 96% of them occurred a single time. The leading ten clones occupy roughly 0.1% of the sample.

Comment on this clone: Its antigen is unknown. No clone much larger than this one lies a single base away; base qualities are absent.

CD8 naive samples consisted of CD45RO-negative cells that were positively selected for CCR7, yielding a CD45RA+CCR7+ population without TemRA cells. Donors were healthy HIV-negative adults with no recently reported acute infections or vaccinations. Every donor was a Caucasian adult living in Nashville, Tennessee, USA. Blood was obtained by leukapheresis, after which PBMCs were separated by Ficoll-Histopaque density gradient centrifugation and cryopreserved in liquid nitrogen vapor phase. Purity and quantity of every magnetically sorted T cell population were checked by analytical flow cytometry. Genomic DNA was isolated from each sorted fraction and quantified by UV absorbance on a Nanodrop 2000c. The sequenced sample was naive CD8+ T cells sorted from blood. The meaning of the sample's cell subset or site label: CD45RA+CCR7+. The clonotype was recovered from a woman in her twenties or thirties in good health.

The nucleotides read TGCGCCAGCAGCCAGACCTCTAGCGGGCTCACAGATACGCAGTATTTT. This translates into CASSQTSSGLTDTQYF. The receptor chain draws on TRBV4-1 and TRBJ2-3; 8 central bases correspond to TRBD2. Including the terminal cysteine and phenylalanine, the CDR3 comprises 16 residues. Only the CDR3 region is kept as DNA, spanning 48 bases read in frame from base 1. The germline V and J ends show losses of 3 bases and 2 bases respectively, and no gene match explains 7 bases of the junction. The germline V gene gives CDR1 as MGHRA and CDR2 as YSYEKL.